Reported below is one T cell receptor (beta chain). What it binds is unknown. These data come from a study of shared clonotypes between healthy human individuals. General observations from the study: A handful of donors shared about 5% of their naive CD4 clonotypes.

V lost 8 bases, J lost 0 bases, and 9 bases stayed unmatched. The CDR3 has 15 amino acids. Germline-derived CDR1 and CDR2 are SEHNR and FQNEAQ (reference sequence). Per sorted-subset replicate PCR, input was around 200 ng DNA, representing around 30,000 T cell genomes. Methods used by the authors: ImmunoSEQ supplied junction-only sequences lacking quality scores, so filtering was different. The data were produced by immunoSEQ multiplex PCR, yet TCRdb's version contains in-frame clones alone and is incomplete. D and trimming were read from the DNA, whereas the V and J calls and clone size are those reported in that table. The sample lists over a million clones, about three quarters occurring once.

The chain uses TRBV7-9 and TRBJ1-2; TRBD1 aligns across 7 bases. Sequencing was done on a sample of memory CD4+ T cells sorted from blood. The sample's subset: CD45RA-negative fraction. The TCR was taken from a man aged 18-30 years in good health. The CDR3 loop is CASAPGTVPNYGYTF. The CDR3 nucleotides are TGTGCCAGCGCGCCTGGGACAGTACCTAACTATGGCTACACCTTC.